Below, one T cell receptor beta chain is given with its context. Its antigen is not known. Two oligonucleotides, mixed equimolar, formed the beta constant-region primer covering TRBC1 and TRBC2. Four rounds of PCR amplified the ligated cDNA using nested alpha and beta constant-region primers plus SP2. Each CDR3 protein gets one entry after TCRdb re-called the UMI-ligation and nested PCR reads with MiXCR. This sample has around 110,000 distinct CDR3 sequences, with around a third found just once. This sample is part of a study of naive and memory T cell subsets. Study results and limitations: Diversity fell and Gini index rose from naive through CM, EM, EMRA. Over 95% of naive TCR sequences appeared only once after error correction, unlike memory subsets. The power law exponent of TCR abundance differed between naive and memory cells.

The CDR3 consists of 13 residues. CDR1 is SGHTS and CDR2 is YDEGEE in the germline V gene. Trimming left V 2 bases short and J 9 bases short, with 12 bases between. The rearrangement links TRBV5-8 to TRBJ2-1; D remains unclear. Sample: central memory CD4+ T cells from blood. The receptor was derived from a human donor in good health. CDR3 in DNA: TGTGCCAGCAGCTTTGATAGGGATCGTGAGCAGTTCTTC. This sequence encodes CASSFDRDREQFF. Full variable domain (remainder filled in from reference TRBV5-8 and TRBJ2-1): EAGVTQSPTHLIKTRGQQATLRCSPISGHTSVYWYQQALGLGLQFLLWYDEGEERNRGNFPPRFSGRQFPNYSSELNVNALELEDSALYLCASSFDRDREQFFGPGTRLTVL.